These T cell receptor beta chains were read from a single sample in a study. Via MiXCR, TCRdb re-called the RT-PCR reads, giving one row per CDR3 protein. The data hold 550,000 to 750,000 distinct CDR3 sequences, with 12% to 15% observed a single time. Sequencing was done on a sample of memory CD4+ T cells from blood. The origin of the receptors is a female donor in good health, serving as a healthy control. CDR3s include the opening cysteine and the closing phenylalanine or tryptophan.

>TRBV4-1|TRBJ2-1
CASSQELASSYNEQFF
>TRBV6-2/TRBV6-3|TRBJ1-2
CASSSTGVHGYTF
>TRBV7-2|TRBJ2-7
CASSFKAGGLGEQYF
>TRBV7-2|TRBJ2-7
CASSLGGDLYEQYF
>TRBV6-2/TRBV6-3|TRBJ2-6
CASSSPGQPSGANVLTF
>TRBV6-2/TRBV6-3|TRBJ1-1
CASSYAHYTEAFF
>TRBV20-1|TRBJ1-5
CSAREQAGQPQHF
>TRBV20-1|TRBJ1-5
CSAENHRNQPQHF
>TRBV11-2|TRBJ2-2
CASSLVTGWDTGELFF
>TRBV5-1|TRBJ2-3
CASSLAQGIGDTQYF
>TRBV7-3|TRBJ2-3
CASSRGGTYTDTQYF
>TRBV6-5|TRBJ2-1
CASSLAGRGNEQFF
>TRBV7-9|TRBJ1-1
CASSRTGSLNTEAFF
>TRBV20-1|TRBJ2-3
CSARLGGTQYF
>TRBV6-5|TRBJ2-1
CASNLAGGLNEQFF
>TRBV6-5|TRBJ2-7
CASRTGTGGSYEQYF
>TRBV18|TRBJ1-1
CASSPLGQGYTEAFF
>TRBV28|TRBJ1-4
CASTWGGAREKLFF
>TRBV6-1|TRBJ2-2
CASSGIQGAGELFF
>TRBV5-8|TRBJ2-2
CARTPGDPENTGELFF
>TRBV6-5|TRBJ1-6
CASSTTGPLWSSYNSPLHF
>TRBV2|TRBJ2-7
CASSERQTFYEQYF
>TRBV20-1|TRBJ1-1
CSARPRTGSSFF
>TRBV27|TRBJ2-1
CASSLLAGESYNEQFF
>TRBV4-3|TRBJ1-3
CASSQVVRDSGNTIYF
>TRBV6-5|TRBJ2-7
CASSYLPRASVSYEQYF